This T cell receptor (beta chain) emerged from a study of T cell changes during pregnancy in multiple sclerosis. Trimming cost V 5 bases and J 7 bases; bases outside gene matches: 7. Germline-derived CDR1 and CDR2 are SGHRS and YFSETQ. The CDR3 runs to 14 residues. Sequencing used immunoSEQ multiplex PCR; TCRdb keeps in-frame clones, though not all of them. The profile shows 40,000 to 45,000 clones, 90% of them singletons. The receptor was isolated from a female donor with multiple sclerosis, enrolled in a pregnancy study. V gene TRBV5-1 combines with J gene TRBJ2-3; TRBD2 matches 10 bases. The sample consisted of CD4+ T cells from peripheral blood mononuclear cells, taken before pregnancy. The DNA for the CDR3 is TGCGCCAGCAGTTTAGCGGGGGGTTTTAATACGCAGTATTTT. Translating it yields CASSLAGGFNTQYF.